This TCR beta chain was recovered during a study of CD8 T cells in ankylosing spondylitis. The CDR3 is 13 residues long. Looked up from germline, CDR1 is DFQATT and CDR2 is SNEGSKA (reference sequence). Trimming took off 7 bases at V and 10 bases at J, with 20 bases between the two ends. Quantitative molecular-barcoded 5'-RACE generated the TCR beta libraries. TCRdb re-called the 5' RACE reads through MiXCR, storing one row per CDR3 protein. Found here are 670,000 or so distinct CDR3 sequences, around 19% of them singletons; the top ten hold about 20%. For this clonotype: Its specificity is not known.

Whole-study results and caveats: What seemed typical of ankylosing spondylitis blood was a TCR beta motif built from eight highly homologous variants. From matched ankylosing spondylitis synovial fluid, disease-linked clones were reportedly recovered at significantly enriched levels.

The specimen was blood, either unsorted or a sorted T cell fraction (not recorded which). The genes are TRBV20-1 and TRBJ2-4; D may be TRBD1 (5 bases). The sequence was obtained from a male donor with ankylosing spondylitis. The CDR3 loop reads CSGIEAQKGIQYF. The CDR3 DNA sequence: TGCAGTGGTATAGAGGCCCAAAAGGGGATTCAGTACTTC.